The sequence of this TCR beta chain was determined in a study of T cells in women clearing cervical HPV infection. Turning to this clone: At one boundary the junction diverges from the germline segment, which might be a read error. The read terminates 3 residues before the CDR3 end, so the remaining end is supplied by the germline J gene.

Per the germline V gene, CDR1 is SGHTA and CDR2 is FQGNSA. CDR3 length: 14 residues. TCRdb's table, derived via immunoSEQ multiplex PCR, lists solely in-frame clones and lacks some. This sample contains about 30,000 clones. Source material: blood buffy coat. The TCR originated in a woman between 18 and 69 years old with a cervical HPV16 infection that either progressed to CIN3+ or cleared (not recorded which). This rearrangement joins TRBV7-2 to TRBJ1-2, with D tentatively TRBD1 (5 bases). The CDR3 is CASSFLAGPYDYTF. The sequenced part of the CDR3 DNA is TGTGCCAGCAGCTTCTTAGCGGGACCCTATGAC.